This T cell receptor beta chain comes out of a study of T cells after yellow fever vaccination. Study findings and constraints: Contamination by abundant bulk-population clonotypes could be present in FACS-sorted repertoires.

The V gene's germline CDR1 is SGHRS and CDR2 YFSETQ. With 0 bases removed from V and 6 bases from J, the gap between germline ends came to 10 bases. This CDR3 comprises 14 residues. Details on this clonotype: Its specificity is unknown.

TCRdb re-called the 5' RACE reads through MiXCR, storing one row per CDR3 protein. The sample carries a few hundred thousand distinct CDR3 sequences, around 10% recorded once. Sample: PBMCs, taken on the day of the first yellow fever vaccination. The chain joins TRBV5-1 to TRBJ2-1, with D perhaps matching TRBD1 or TRBD2 (5 bases each). The TCR was taken from a man aged 18 to 29 who received the YFV17D yellow fever vaccine. CDR3 DNA: TGCGCCAGCAGCTTGGGTTTCGGGGCCAATGAGCAGTTCTTC. It is translated as CASSLGFGANEQFF.